This entry concerns a single TCR beta chain. This clone was observed once. Its cognate antigen has yet to be identified. Base-call qualities are not available, and no considerably larger clone is one nucleotide away. The library relied on the immunoSEQ multiplex PCR assay. A mixture of 60 forward primers for TCR Vbeta segments and 13 reverse primers for TCR Jbeta segments was used in the multiplex PCR. A multiplex PCR assay on genomic DNA amplified the CDR3 region of rearranged TCR beta genes. The amplified TCR beta libraries were sequenced on the Illumina HiSeq System as 87-base-pair reads. From the authors' description of their analysis: Across the roughly 670 repertoires, a later analysis counted about 81 million unique TCR beta chains, 8.5 million to 12 million of which were shared by at least two donors. A nearest-neighbor algorithm error-corrected the raw reads and collapsed the reads into unique sequences, merging closely related sequences to remove PCR and sequencing errors. V, D and J gene segments were assigned by aligning CDR3 sequences to IMGT reference sequences. Each retained sequence needed at least a six-nucleotide match to both a V gene segment and a J gene segment. A rearrangement was called productive if the CDR3 had no stop codons and remained in frame with V and J, and every other rearrangement was called non-productive. CDR3 was defined according to IMGT convention as the region running from the second conserved V-encoded cysteine to the conserved J-encoded phenylalanine. In an earlier analysis of 587 of the donors, sequences lacking an unambiguous match to a single V gene segment were excluded. In an earlier analysis of a few hundred of the donors, V segments were called functional above 56.7% productive rearrangements and were called segregating when the between-donor standard deviation exceeded 5%. To diagnose cytomegalovirus status from the catalog of TCR beta chain sequences, a statistical classification framework was built. V and J gene assignment, in a later analysis, came from comparing TCR nucleotide sequences with IMGT/GENE-DB human TR gene sequences. The TCRdist pipeline was used in a later analysis to assign CDR3 sequences and most-parsimonious VDJ recombination scenarios. A later analysis defined each TCR beta chain by its CDR3 amino acid sequence plus V-gene family, and excluded reads lacking a unique V-gene family. A later analysis removed over 500 highly shared, low-generation-probability nucleotide sequences to deal with suspected cross-contamination and a sequencing artifact. In a later analysis, a clonal expansion index for each public chain was calculated from normalized within-repertoire ranks of inferred template counts. In a later analysis, generation probabilities were computed using a VDJ recombination model fitted to out-of-frame rearrangements, and the results were checked against IGoR. In a later analysis, TCR-TCR, TCR-HLA and TCR-CMV co-occurrence was scored with hypergeometric tests, and a repertoire-size bias correction was applied to TCR pairs. To estimate false discovery rates, a later analysis permuted the HLA or CMV assignments 20 times. In a later analysis, co-occurring TCRs were grouped with DBSCAN, and TCRdist sequence similarity was added when clustering was performed within HLA-allele-positive subsets. Repertoires with fewer than 30,000 or more than 120,000 public chains, plus five repertoires with anomalous nucleotide sharing, were excluded from co-occurrence clustering. TCRdb took this table from immuneACCESS and kept in-frame rearrangements with V and J called. Such tables lack part of the clones; where checked against another copy, unresolved V genes explain under half of the gap, and the rest is unexplained. The DNA was the basis for D and trimming; V, J and clone size are from that table. This sample lists about 190,000 clones; approximately 88% were detected once. The top ten constitute over 2.5% of the sample.

The sample originates from a study of cytomegalovirus exposure and HLA in healthy donors (dated by TCRdb to the late 2010s). As for the study more broadly: In an earlier analysis of some 610 of the donors, approximately 300 Gb of sequence data and approximately 120 million unique TCR beta sequences from approximately 180 million T cells were reported. An early release covering roughly 600 HLA-typed donors comprised approximately 300 gigabases of sequencing data and around 80 million unique TCR sequences. Of the 398 genotyped donors, 75% to 85% were placed in the genetic ancestry cluster associated with self-reported Caucasian donors. The study aimed to test whether cataloging public T cell receptors could reveal signatures of past pathogen exposure. The study used immunosequencing to profile the T cell repertoires of 670 or so subjects and linked those repertoires to cytomegalovirus serostatus. A separate validation cohort of roughly 130 different subjects was used in addition to the 666-subject first cohort. To predict cytomegalovirus infection status, the study combined high-throughput TCR immunosequencing, statistical association of individual TCRs with disease status, and machine learning. A later analysis re-analyzed previously published TCR beta repertoires from 666 donors and added high-resolution HLA genotyping to study TCR occurrence patterns. Rather than using new phenotypic data, the later analysis identified candidate immune exposures from TCR beta sequences and from how often those sequences occurred across donors. In an earlier analysis of a few hundred of the donors, high-throughput TCR beta sequencing was used to judge whether each TCR beta V gene segment behaved as functional or pseudogenic. Donor age, sex, ethnicity and CMV serostatus were compiled together with the repertoire data. A later genetic analysis took genome-wide SNP genotypes for 398 of the 666 donors and used that subset as a discovery cohort. Every repertoire in the discovery cohort had been generated on one and the same sequencing platform. Both class I and class II loci were covered by HLA typing, at four-digit resolution. The number of typed donors differed by locus: 629-630 for A, B, C, DRB1 and DQB1; approximately 520 for DQA1; over 600 for DPA1; and around 470 for DPB1. Roughly five DR-DQ haplotypes were handled as single units for association and clustering, since linkage in the cohort was strong. Across some 400 genotyped donors of the cohort, an average of roughly 250,000 unique TCR beta nucleotide sequences per donor were sequenced, and approximately 17% of those sequences were non-productive. Overall results and qualifications from the work: According to a later analysis, TCR association rates differed among HLA loci, with DRB1 alleles showing the most associated TCRs and HLA-C alleles showing the fewest. Some IMGT-functional V segments, including TRBV6-2 and TRBV6-3, could not be distinguished by the 87-base-pair reads and were therefore excluded. In an earlier analysis of approximately 590 of the donors, most TCR beta V segments appeared in productive rearrangements about 87% or about 30% of the time, broadly matching IMGT annotations. A later analysis reported that several top co-occurrence clusters appeared linked to parvovirus B19, influenza, CMV and Epstein-Barr virus. It was suggested by the authors that the approach could potentially be generalized to other disease states and immunological phenotypes. Because some donors lacked HLA typing at each locus, the association tests relied only on the typed subset. A further reported finding was that TCR beta sequences accurately predicted the HLA-A and HLA-B alleles for most subjects in the first cohort. Because counts were too low, under 20 rarely observed V segments, including chromosome 9 orphons, were left out of the earlier analysis of about 500 of the donors. A later genetic analysis reported fewer N-insertions in productive TCRs among donors in an Asian-associated ancestry cluster than the roughly 650-donor mean. While some public TCRs were present in many individuals, most TCR sequences turned up only very rarely across donors. A cluster of highly shared sequence variants was judged likely to represent a technical artifact of the sequencing pipeline. A later genetic analysis associated a missense DCLRE1C variant with V-gene and J-gene trimming of TCR beta chains, and an independent cohort replicated the association. Linkage disequilibrium might explain the correlated functional status among segregating V segments, but an unknown experimental factor could not be ruled out. In a later analysis, over 15,000 TCR beta sequences were associated with specific HLA alleles at a false discovery rate of 0.05. The cohort was sequenced for TCR beta chains only, and without alpha or paired-chain data the features that could be detected were limited. Three of the identified cytomegalovirus-associated TCR beta chains were confirmed in vitro to be specific for cytomegalovirus antigens. In a later analysis, HLA-associated TCR beta chains were found to be more clonally expanded and to have lower generation probabilities than equally common non-associated chains. Presence/absence analyses assumed roughly uniform sequencing depth across donors, an assumption that may not hold. When HLA alleles, especially DR and DQ, strongly co-occurred, TCR associations were difficult to assign to individual alleles. A total of 150 or so TCR beta chains were listed by the study as associated with cytomegalovirus. In a later analysis, most CMV-associated TCR beta chains were found to appear HLA-restricted, with HLA associations seemingly driven largely by CMV exposure. The classifier was reported to diagnose cytomegalovirus status with high specificity and sensitivity in both the original cohort and the validation cohort. CMV serostatus was the only immune exposure information available for the cohort.

The cohort was made up of under 800 healthy bone marrow donors. At the time of sampling, every cohort member was nominally healthy, though immune exposures that went unrecorded were likely present. The donor tested CMV seropositive and was one of the 289 seropositive cohort members. Each donor provided a peripheral blood sample, and peripheral blood mononuclear cells were used for TCR beta sequencing. The Qiagen DNeasy Blood Extraction Kit was used to extract genomic DNA from the blood cell samples. V drops 4 bases and J drops 7 bases, leaving 10 bases in between. There are 11 amino acids in the CDR3, from cysteine to phenylalanine inclusive. CDR3 DNA is the only sequence kept; it has 33 bases, read in frame from the first base. CDR1 GTSNPN and CDR2 SVGIG are derived from the germline V gene (reference sequence).

Input material: PBMCs. The origin of this receptor is a woman aged 45 to 65 in good health and CMV-seropositive. This chain joins TRBV30 to TRBJ1-2, with TRBD1 tentatively as D gene (5 bases match). The CDR3 reads as follows: CAWTQGSGYTF. The nucleotide sequence reads TGTGCCTGGACTCAGGGATCTGGCTACACCTTC.